This T cell receptor beta chain stems from a study of cytomegalovirus exposure and HLA in healthy donors. Study details: Sequencing of about 179 million T cells in an earlier analysis found 100 million to 140 million unique TCR beta sequences. Ancestry clustering placed roughly four fifths of around 400 genotyped donors in the Caucasian-associated cluster. Findings of the study overall: Common viral pathogens seemed to be connected with several of the most significant clusters, according to a later analysis. HLA alleles were associated with 15,000 to 20,000 TCR beta sequences in a later analysis at 0.05 false discovery rate.

Germline V lookup: CDR1 SEHNR, CDR2 FQNEAQ (reference sequence). The CDR3 runs 18 residues. This clone occurred a few times. The antigen remains unidentified. It was with 60 Vbeta and 13 Jbeta primers that the PCR ran. Clones were read by immunoSEQ multiplex PCR, and TCRdb kept only the in-frame ones, dropping some. The top ten clones hold approximately 2.7% of a sample with approximately 84,000 clones, 78% of them seen once. The source is a male donor in good health and CMV-seropositive. The gene calls are TRBV7-9 and TRBJ2-7; 12 bases agree with TRBD2. Sequencing was performed on PBMCs. CDR3: CSTSYPTSGSSNQYEQYF. CDR3 coding DNA: TGTTCCACCAGCTACCCGACTAGCGGGAGTTCGAATCAATACGAGCAGTACTTC.